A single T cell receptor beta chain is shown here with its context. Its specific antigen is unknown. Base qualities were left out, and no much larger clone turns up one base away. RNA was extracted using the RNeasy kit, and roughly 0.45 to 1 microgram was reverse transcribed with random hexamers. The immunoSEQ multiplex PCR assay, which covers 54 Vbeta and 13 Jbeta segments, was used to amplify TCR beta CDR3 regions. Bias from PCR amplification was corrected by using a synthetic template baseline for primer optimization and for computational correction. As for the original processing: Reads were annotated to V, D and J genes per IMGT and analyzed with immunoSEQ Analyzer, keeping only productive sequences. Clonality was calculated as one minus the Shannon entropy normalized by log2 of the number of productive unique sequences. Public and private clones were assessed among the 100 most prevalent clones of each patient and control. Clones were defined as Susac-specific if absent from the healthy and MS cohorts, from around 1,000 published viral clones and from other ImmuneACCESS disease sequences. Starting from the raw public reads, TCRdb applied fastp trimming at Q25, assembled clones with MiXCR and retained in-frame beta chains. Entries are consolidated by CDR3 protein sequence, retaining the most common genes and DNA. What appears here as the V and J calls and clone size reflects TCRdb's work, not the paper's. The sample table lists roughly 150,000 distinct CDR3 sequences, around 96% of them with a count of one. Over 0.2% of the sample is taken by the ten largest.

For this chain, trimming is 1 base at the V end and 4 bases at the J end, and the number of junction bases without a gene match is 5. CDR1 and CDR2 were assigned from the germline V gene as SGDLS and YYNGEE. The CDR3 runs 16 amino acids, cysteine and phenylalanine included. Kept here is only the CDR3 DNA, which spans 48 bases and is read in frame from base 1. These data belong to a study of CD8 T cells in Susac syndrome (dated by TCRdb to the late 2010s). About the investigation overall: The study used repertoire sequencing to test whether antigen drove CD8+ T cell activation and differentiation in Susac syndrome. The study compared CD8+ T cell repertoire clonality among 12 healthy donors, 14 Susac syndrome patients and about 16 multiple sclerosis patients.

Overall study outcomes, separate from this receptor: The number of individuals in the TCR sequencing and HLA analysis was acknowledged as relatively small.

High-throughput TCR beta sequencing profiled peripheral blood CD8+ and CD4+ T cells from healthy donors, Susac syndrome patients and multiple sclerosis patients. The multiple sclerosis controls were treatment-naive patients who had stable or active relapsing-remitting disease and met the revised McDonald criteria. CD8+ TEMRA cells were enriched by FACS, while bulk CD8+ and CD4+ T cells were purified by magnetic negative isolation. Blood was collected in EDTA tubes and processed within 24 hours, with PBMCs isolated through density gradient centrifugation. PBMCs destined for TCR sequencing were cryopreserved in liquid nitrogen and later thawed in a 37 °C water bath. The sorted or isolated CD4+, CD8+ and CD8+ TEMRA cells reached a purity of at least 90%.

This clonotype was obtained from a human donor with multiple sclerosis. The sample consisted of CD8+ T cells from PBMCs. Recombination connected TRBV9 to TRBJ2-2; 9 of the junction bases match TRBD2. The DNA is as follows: TGTGCCAGCAGCGTATCAGGGACTAGCCGCACCGGGGAGCTGTTTTTT. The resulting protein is CASSVSGTSRTGELFF.